This TCR beta chain was sequenced for a study of monozygotic twins with inflammatory bowel disease. TCRdb reprocessed the 5' RACE reads, with one entry per CDR3 protein and no DNA. The sample table sets out approximately 390,000 distinct CDR3 sequences. Study-wide findings and caveats: None of the different T cell subtypes could be distinguished from one another. Twins with IBD were found to have lower TCRbeta diversity (inverse Simpson) than healthy co-twins.

This CDR3 contains 15 residues. CDR1 and CDR2 (germline): DFQATT, SNEGSKA (reference sequence). In the case of this clonotype: As yet, its antigen is unknown.

The genes are TRBV20-1 and TRBJ2-3; there is no DNA to check the TCRdb D call of TRBD2. This receptor was taken from a human donor with ulcerative colitis or Crohn's disease, or a healthy co-twin of an affected twin (not recorded which). The sample consisted of blood. The chain's CDR3 is CSASPSGALGDTQYF.